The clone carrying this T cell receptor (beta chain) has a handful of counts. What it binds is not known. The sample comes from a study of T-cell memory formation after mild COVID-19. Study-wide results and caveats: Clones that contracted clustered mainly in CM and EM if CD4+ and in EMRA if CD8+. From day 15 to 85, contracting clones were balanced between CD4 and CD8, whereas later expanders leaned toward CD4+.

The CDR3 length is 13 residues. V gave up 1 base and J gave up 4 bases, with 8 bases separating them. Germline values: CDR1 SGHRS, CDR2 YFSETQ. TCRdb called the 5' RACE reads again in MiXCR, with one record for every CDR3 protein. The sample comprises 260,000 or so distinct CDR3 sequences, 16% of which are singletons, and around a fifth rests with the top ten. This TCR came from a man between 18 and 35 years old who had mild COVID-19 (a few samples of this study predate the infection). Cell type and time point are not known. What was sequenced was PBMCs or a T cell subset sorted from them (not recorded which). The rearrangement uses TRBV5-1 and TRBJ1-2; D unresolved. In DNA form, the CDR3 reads TGCGCCAGCAGCTTGACAGAAACCTATGGCTACACCTTC. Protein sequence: CASSLTETYGYTF.